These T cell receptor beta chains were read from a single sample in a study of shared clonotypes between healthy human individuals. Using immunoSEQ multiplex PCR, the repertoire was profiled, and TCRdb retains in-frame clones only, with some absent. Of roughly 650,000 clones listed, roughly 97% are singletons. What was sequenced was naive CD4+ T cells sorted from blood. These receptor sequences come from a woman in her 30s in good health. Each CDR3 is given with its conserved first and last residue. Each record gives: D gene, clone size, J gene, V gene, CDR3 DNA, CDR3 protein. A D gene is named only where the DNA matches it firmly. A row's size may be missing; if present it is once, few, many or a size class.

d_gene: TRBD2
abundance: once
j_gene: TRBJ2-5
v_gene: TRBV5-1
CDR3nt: TGCGCCAGCAGCCTGGGACTAGCGCAGCAAGAGACCCAGTACTTC
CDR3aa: CASSLGLAQQETQYF

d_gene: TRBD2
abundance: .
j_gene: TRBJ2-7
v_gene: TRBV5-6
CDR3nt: TGTGCCAGCAGCTTCGGACTAGCGGGAGGCATCGAGCAGTACTTC
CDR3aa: CASSFGLAGGIEQYF

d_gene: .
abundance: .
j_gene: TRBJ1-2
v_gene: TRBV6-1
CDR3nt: TGTGCCAGCAGTGAAGAGGTTGGCTACACCTTC
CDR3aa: CASSEEVGYTF

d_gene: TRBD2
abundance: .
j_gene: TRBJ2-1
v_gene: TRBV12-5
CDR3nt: TGTGCTAGTGGTTTGCAGGGACTAGCGGGGAGCTCCTACAATGAGCAGTTCTTC
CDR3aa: CASGLQGLAGSSYNEQFF

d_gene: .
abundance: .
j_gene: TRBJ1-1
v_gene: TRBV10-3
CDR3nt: TGTGCCATCAGTGAGTCGGGCGCCGTGAACACTGAAGCTTTCTTT
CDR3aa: CAISESGAVNTEAFF

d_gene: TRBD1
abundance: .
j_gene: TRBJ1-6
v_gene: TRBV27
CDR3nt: TGTGCCAGCAGTTTGAGGGGACAGCAGCAAACCTATAATTCACCCCTCCACTTT
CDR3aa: CASSLRGQQQTYNSPLHF

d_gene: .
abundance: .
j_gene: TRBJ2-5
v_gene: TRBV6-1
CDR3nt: TGTGCCAGCAGTACGACCAAGAAAGAGACCCAGTACTTC
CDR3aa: CASSTTKKETQYF

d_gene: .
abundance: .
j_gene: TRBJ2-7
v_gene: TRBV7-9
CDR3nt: TGTGCCAGCAGAGGGGCTAACCCCTCCTACGAGCAGTACTTC
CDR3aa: CASRGANPSYEQYF

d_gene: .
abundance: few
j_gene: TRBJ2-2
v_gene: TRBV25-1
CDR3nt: TGTGCCAGCAGTGAATATCGGACCGACACCGGGGAGCTGTTTTTT
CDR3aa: CASSEYRTDTGELFF

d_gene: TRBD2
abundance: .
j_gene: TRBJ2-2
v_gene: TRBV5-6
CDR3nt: TGTGCCAGCAGCAAAGGGACTAGCGGGAGTATATACACCGGGGAGCTGTTTTTT
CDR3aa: CASSKGTSGSIYTGELFF

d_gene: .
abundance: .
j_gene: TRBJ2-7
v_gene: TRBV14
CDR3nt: TGTGCCAGCAGCCAAGATAGCGGAACCGAGCAGTACTTC
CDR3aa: CASSQDSGTEQYF